Shown below are 26 T cell receptor beta chains from a single sample sequenced in a study of T cell responses to AZD1222 COVID-19 vaccine. Method: immunoSEQ multiplex PCR; TCRdb's copy keeps in-frame clones and lacks some. Of approximately 110,000 clones in the sample, around 94% were seen once. The specimen comprised peripheral blood, sampled on day 0 of AZD1222 vaccination. Every receptor here comes from an adult in good health.

In its sample, this clone was seen once. The genes are TRBV2 and TRBJ1-1, with D uncertain. The CDR3 is 13 amino acids. The V and J ends lost 4 bases and 3 bases respectively, with 9 bases between them. The V gene's germline CDR1 is SNHLY and CDR2 FYNNEI. CDR3 sequence: CASSVRVDTEAFF. CDR3 DNA: TGTGCCAGCAGTGTCCGGGTGGACACTGAAGCTTTCTTT.

V gene TRBV4-3 combines with J gene TRBJ2-5; 10 nucleotides align to TRBD2. The CDR3 is made up of 17 amino acids. Per the germline V gene, CDR1 is LGHNA and CDR2 is YSLEER. Unmatched junction bases numbered 8, after V lost 0 bases and J lost 4 bases. The CDR3 DNA reads TGCGCCAGCAGCCAAGATCTGAGCGGGGGGGCCGGAGAGACCCAGTACTTC. Its translation: CASSQDLSGGAGETQYF.

The rearrangement links TRBV2 to TRBJ1-2, with D possibly matching TRBD1 (6 bases). V was pared by 7 bases and J by 7 bases, with 25 bases between. CDR3 length equals 16 residues. Germline V gene lookup returns CDR1 SNHLY and CDR2 FYNNEI. In DNA, the CDR3 is TGTGCCAGCATTCGGGAACAGGGTGTATTAGGTCGTGGCTACACCTTC. Translated, it gives CASIREQGVLGRGYTF.

The chain couples TRBV7-2 to TRBJ2-7; the D gene is possibly TRBD2 (5 bases). Germline CDR1 is SGHTA and CDR2 is FQGNSA. V was pared by 0 bases and J by 3 bases, with 9 bases between. The CDR3 covers 14 residues. In nucleotides, the CDR3 is TGTGCCAGCAGCTTAGCCGCAGGACTCTACGAGCAGTACTTC. Translated, it gives CASSLAAGLYEQYF.

The chain uses TRBV6-5 and TRBJ1-1; D is unclear. CDR1 and CDR2 from the germline V gene are MNHEY and SVGAGI. The CDR3 is 13 amino acids. The V end lost 0 bases, the J end lost 4 bases, and 6 bases lay between the germline ends. The CDR3 nucleotides are TGTGCCAGCAGTTACTCGGTTCGCACTGAAGCTTTCTTT. Protein product: CASSYSVRTEAFF.

This chain uses TRBV9 with TRBJ2-5; TRBD2 matches 8 bases. There are 17 residues in the CDR3. Germline values: CDR1 SGDLS, CDR2 YYNGEE. V was clipped by 0 bases and J by 1 base; unmatched bases: 8. The CDR3 coding sequence is TGTGCCAGCAGCGTAGGAATCGGTAGCGGGGCCCAAGAGACCCAGTACTTC. This encodes CASSVGIGSGAQETQYF.

The genes are TRBV5-1 and TRBJ1-3; tentatively, D is TRBD1 (5 bases). There are 14 residues in the CDR3. Between the trimmed V and J ends, which lost 4 bases and 2 bases, there was a span of 10 bases. Germline-derived CDR1 and CDR2 are SGHRS and YFSETQ. The CDR3 protein is CASSPATAGNTIYF. CDR3 bases: TGCGCCAGCAGCCCGGCGACAGCTGGAAACACCATATATTTT.

V is TRBV10-1 and J is TRBJ2-7; D remains unclear. V gave up 2 bases and J gave up 5 bases, with 7 bases separating them. CDR1 is WNHNN, CDR2 SYGVQD, per germline (reference sequence). This CDR3 comprises 12 residues. The CDR3 DNA reads as TGCGCCAGCAGTGAGGCCAACCACGAGCAGTACTTC. This codes for CASSEANHEQYF.

The gene calls are TRBV3-1 (or the pseudogene TRBV3-2) and TRBJ1-3; 9 bases are shared with TRBD1. Germline V gene sequence: CDR1 LGHDT, CDR2 YNNKEL (reference sequence). The CDR3 totals 16 residues. With 3 bases clipped from V and 8 bases from J, the junction kept 11 bases outside the gene matches. The CDR3 loop is CASSQTPGTGSYTIYF. In DNA form, the CDR3 reads TGTGCCAGCAGCCAGACCCCCGGGACAGGGTCATACACCATATATTTT.

The DNA for the CDR3 is TGTGCCAGCAGCTCGCCGATTACCTACGAGCAGTACTTC. This gives the protein CASSSPITYEQYF. V and J are TRBV11-2 and TRBJ2-7; D not resolved. The germline V gene encodes CDR1 SGHAT and CDR2 FQNNGV. The V gene lost 4 bases and the J gene lost 2 bases, with 9 bases spanning the gap. CDR3 length: 13 residues.

The rearrangement uses TRBV7-3 and TRBJ2-1; 8 bases align to TRBD1. Germline CDR1 SGHTA, CDR2 FQGTGA. The CDR3 loop spans 16 amino acids. V was pared by 2 bases and J by 7 bases, with 10 bases of the junction left unmatched. CDR3 loop: CASSLRGTGIWNEQFF. In DNA, the CDR3 is TGTGCCAGCAGCTTACGGGGGACAGGAATTTGGAATGAGCAGTTCTTC. Combining the CDR3 with reference TRBV7-3 and TRBJ2-1 gives the whole variable domain GAGVSQTPSNKVTEKGKYVELRCDPISGHTALYWYRQSLGQGPEFLIYFQGTGAADDSGLPNDRFFAVRPEGSVSTLKIQRTERGDSAVYLCASSLRGTGIWNEQFFGPGTRLTVL.

This clone was counted once. This chain links TRBV30 with TRBJ2-2; the match to TRBD1 covers 7 bases. The CDR3 contains 14 residues. The germline V gene encodes CDR1 GTSNPN and CDR2 SVGIG (reference sequence). The V and J ends lost 7 bases and 2 bases, in that order; junction bases with no gene match: 7. The CDR3 here is CASETGKNTGELFF. The CDR3 DNA reads TGTGCCTCCGAGACAGGGAAAAACACCGGGGAGCTGTTTTTT.

The genes are TRBV6-5 and TRBJ2-1, with 10 nucleotides matching TRBD2. This CDR3 is 15 amino acids long. J was trimmed by 9 bases and V by 5 bases; bases with no gene match: 10. The germline V gene has CDR1 MNHEY and CDR2 SVGAGI. CDR3 nucleotides: TGTGCCAGCAGTACAAGCGGGAGGGCCCTAAGTGAGCAGTTCTTC. Translated, it gives CASSTSGRALSEQFF.

CDR3 loop: CSVDSGRASNEQFF. As DNA, the CDR3 is TGCAGCGTTGATAGCGGGAGGGCCTCGAATGAGCAGTTCTTC. The chain couples TRBV29-1 to TRBJ2-1, with TRBD2 matching 11 bases. From germline, CDR1 is SQVTM and CDR2 ANQGSEA. The CDR3 extends over 14 amino acids. J lost 7 bases, V lost 3 bases, and 5 bases had no gene match.

V is TRBV7-9 and J is TRBJ1-1; TRBD1 is a possible D gene (6 bases). CDR3 length equals 13 residues. V gave up 3 bases and J gave up 5 bases, with 10 bases separating them. Germline V gives CDR1 SEHNR, CDR2 FQNEAQ (reference sequence). The DNA for the CDR3 is TGTGCCAGCAGCTTTCCCCAGGGGACTGAAGCTTTCTTT. It yields the protein CASSFPQGTEAFF. Full variable domain (missing parts from reference TRBV7-9 and TRBJ1-1): DTGVSQNPRHKITKRGQNVTFRCDPISEHNRLYWYRQTLGQGPEFLTYFQNEAQLEKSRLLSDRFSAERPKGSFSTLEIQRTEQGDSAMYLCASSFPQGTEAFFGQGTRLTVV.

V and J are TRBV2 and TRBJ1-1; no definite D call. The V gene's germline CDR1 is SNHLY and CDR2 FYNNEI. Trimming left V 6 bases short and J 5 bases short, with 10 bases between. CDR3 length: 12 residues. The CDR3 bases are TGTGCCAGCAGGGCGGTTGGGACTGAAGCTTTCTTT. Translating gives CASRAVGTEAFF.

This clone was seen a single time. The rearrangement joins TRBV21-1 to TRBJ2-5; TRBD1, the table's D call, was not compared with the DNA. TRBV21-1 is a pseudogene. The CDR3 extends over 14 amino acids. The CDR3 reads CASSYPAGGETQYF. In DNA form, the CDR3 reads TGTGCCAGCAGCTACCCTGCAGGGGGTGAGACCCAGTACTTC.

The V and J genes are TRBV6-5 and TRBJ2-7; unclear D gene. Germline CDR1 is MNHEY and CDR2 is SVGAGI. Trimming pared 6 bases from V and 3 bases from J, leaving 6 bases between. This CDR3 region has 11 residues. CDR3 amino acids: CASSRNYEQYF. The CDR3 nucleotides are TGTGCCAGCAGCCGAAACTACGAGCAGTACTTC.

This chain connects TRBV19 to TRBJ1-3, with D uncertain. V was trimmed by 5 bases and J by 0 bases, leaving 11 bases between them. Germline CDR1 LNHDA, CDR2 SQIVND (reference sequence). This CDR3 is built from 15 residues. CDR3 protein: CASSESRNSGNTIYF. CDR3 coding DNA: TGTGCCAGTAGTGAAAGCCGGAACTCTGGAAACACCATATATTTT.

A few counts support this clone. The chain carries TRBV14 and TRBJ1-2; D might be TRBD1 (6 bases). Germline CDR1 reads SGHDN; CDR2 reads FVKESK. Between the trimmed V and J ends, which lost 5 bases and 4 bases, there was a span of 11 bases. The CDR3 length is 13 residues. CDR3 sequence reads: CASSEGDRYGYTF. The CDR3 nucleotides read TGTGCCAGCAGCGAGGGGGATCGCTATGGCTACACCTTC.

The chain combines TRBV19 with TRBJ2-1; D possibly matches TRBD1 or TRBD2 (5 bases each). CDR3 length: 12 residues. V was pared by 7 bases and J by 8 bases, with 12 bases between. In germline, CDR1 is LNHDA, CDR2 SQIVND (reference sequence). The CDR3 protein is CASTEGWYEQFF. As DNA, the CDR3 is TGTGCCAGTACCGAGGGGTGGTATGAGCAGTTCTTC.

The chain combines TRBV7-8 with TRBJ1-3; D remains ambiguous. Germline CDR1 is SGHVS and CDR2 is FQNEAQ. V was pared by 2 bases and J by 7 bases, with 15 bases between. This CDR3 region has 15 residues. This CDR3 is CASSLLGFQSNTIYF. The CDR3 DNA reads TGTGCCAGCAGCTTACTAGGGTTCCAGTCGAACACCATATATTTT.

The V and J genes are TRBV4-3 and TRBJ1-5, with D possibly being TRBD1 (6 bases). With 0 bases removed from V and 0 bases from J, the gap between germline ends came to 15 bases. Germline-derived CDR1 and CDR2 are LGHNA and YSLEER. CDR3 length: 18 amino acids. CDR3 sequence (DNA): TGCGCCAGCAGCCAAGATCTGGACAGAGGACTTAGCAATCAGCCCCAGCATTTT. This gives the protein CASSQDLDRGLSNQPQHF.

The chain uses TRBV27 and TRBJ1-5; no firm D call. CDR1 and CDR2 from the germline V gene are MNHEY and SMNVEV (reference sequence). This CDR3 has 13 amino acids. Deletions cut 2 bases from V and 7 bases from J, with 9 bases between. Here the CDR3 reads CASSLGPNQPQHF. The CDR3 region has the DNA TGTGCCAGCAGTTTAGGGCCGAACCAGCCCCAGCATTTT.

V is TRBV9 and J is TRBJ1-2; D possibly corresponds to TRBD1 (5 bases). Germline V CDR1 and CDR2: SGDLS, YYNGEE. V shed 1 base and J shed 2 bases, with 9 bases lying between them. This CDR3 is 14 amino acids long. CDR3 sequence (DNA): TGTGCCAGCAGCGTAAGATCAGGGAACTATGGCTACACCTTC. Translation: CASSVRSGNYGYTF. The whole variable domain, filled in from reference TRBV9 and TRBJ1-2, reads DSGVTQTPKHLITATGQRVTLRCSPRSGDLSVYWYQQSLDQGLQFLIQYYNGEERAKGNILERFSAQQFPDLHSELNLSSLELGDSALYFCASSVRSGNYGYTFGSGTRLTVV.

V and J are TRBV6-6 and TRBJ2-7, with 8 bases lining up with TRBD1. Germline-derived CDR1 and CDR2 are MNHNY and SVGAGI (reference sequence). Trimming cost V 8 bases and J 4 bases; bases outside gene matches: 7. The CDR3 contains 13 residues. The CDR3 region has the DNA TGTGCCAGCGGACAGGGCGTCAGGTACGAGCAGTACTTC. As protein: CASGQGVRYEQYF.